The rows below give T cell receptor beta chains drawn from one sample of a study of type 1 and type 2 diabetes patients. TCRdb reanalysed the multiplex PCR reads using MiXCR and keeps one entry per CDR3 protein. The sample contains 250,000 or so distinct CDR3 sequences, roughly 44% of which appear only once. The sample consisted of peripheral blood mononuclear cells (PBMCs). Receptors were obtained from a man between 18 and 35 years old with type 2 diabetes. Each CDR3 is given with its conserved first and last residue. Fields, in order: D gene, J gene, V gene, clone size, CDR3 protein, CDR3 DNA. A D gene is named only where the DNA matches it firmly. A row's size may be missing; if present it is once, few, many or a size class.

>.|TRBJ1-4|TRBV27|.
CASSLSRQNNEKLFF
TGTGCCAGCAGTTTATCGAGACAGAATAATGAAAAACTGTTTTTT
>.|TRBJ1-1|TRBV7-3|.
CASSPPQGSNTEAFF
TGTGCCAGCAGCCCGCCCCAGGGATCGAACACTGAAGCTTTCTTT
>TRBD1|TRBJ2-5|TRBV10-3|many
CAISETNSLIPGGGTQYF
TGTGCCATCAGTGAGACAAACTCTCTAATTCCAGGGGGTGGGACCCAGTACTTC
>.|TRBJ2-5|TRBV7-9|.
CASSLALGGRETQYF
TGTGCCAGCAGCTTAGCGCTAGGGGGACGAGAGACCCAGTACTTC
>.|TRBJ2-2|TRBV7-8|.
CASSLDLDTGELFF
TGTGCCAGCAGCTTAGATCTGGACACCGGGGAGCTGTTTTTT
>.|TRBJ1-5|TRBV28|.
CASSLYGHQPQHF
TGTGCCAGCAGTTTATACGGCCATCAGCCCCAGCATTTT
>.|TRBJ2-1|TRBV4-1|.
CASSQEKGGEQFF
TGCGCCAGCAGCCAAGAAAAGGGTGGTGAGCAGTTCTTC
>.|TRBJ2-5|TRBV6-5|few
CASSYSRAVQETQYF
TGTGCCAGCAGTTACTCCCGGGCAGTCCAAGAGACCCAGTACTTC
>.|TRBJ2-5|TRBV28|.
CAGSLYSYQETQYF
TGTGCCGGCAGTTTATATTCCTACCAAGAGACCCAGTACTTC
>.|TRBJ2-1|TRBV6-5|.
CASSRAAYNEQFF
TGTGCCAGCAGCAGGGCCGCCTACAATGAGCAGTTCTTC
>TRBD1|TRBJ2-6|TRBV7-6|.
CASTLLGTGVPGANVLTF
TGTGCCAGCACCTTACTAGGGACAGGGGTCCCTGGGGCCAACGTCCTGACTTTC
>.|TRBJ1-2|TRBV28|.
CASIGTSANYGYTF
TGTGCCAGCATTGGGACGTCGGCGAACTATGGCTACACCTTC
>.|TRBJ1-2|TRBV28|few
CASGYSEHYGYTF
TGTGCCAGCGGTTACAGTGAACACTATGGCTACACCTTC
>TRBD2|TRBJ2-3|TRBV5-1|.
CASSLERVGLAGHTDTQYF
TGCGCCAGCAGCTTGGAGAGGGTGGGACTAGCGGGACACACAGATACGCAGTATTTT
>.|TRBJ2-7|TRBV20-1|.
CSARDIGAASYEQYF
TGCAGTGCTAGAGATATAGGGGCAGCTTCCTACGAGCAGTACTTC
>.|TRBJ1-1|TRBV2|many
CASMWYSEAFF
TGTGCCAGCATGTGGTACAGTGAAGCTTTCTTT
>.|TRBJ1-6|TRBV6-1|few
CASSEARTPLHF
TGTGCCAGCAGTGAAGCGCGTACACCCCTCCACTTT
>.|TRBJ2-1|TRBV19|.
CASRPPGLSYNEQFF
TGTGCCAGTAGACCGCCGGGACTCTCCTACAATGAGCAGTTCTTC
>TRBD1|TRBJ1-4|TRBV4-1|few
CASSQEPGQGEMKLFF
TGCGCCAGCAGCCAGGAACCGGGACAGGGAGAAATGAAACTGTTTTTT
>.|TRBJ1-1|TRBV5-1|.
CASSKTRTEAFF
TGCGCCAGCAGTAAGACCCGCACTGAAGCTTTCTTT
>.|TRBJ2-7|TRBV7-2|.
CASSRVTDEQYF
TGTGCCAGCAGTAGGGTGACAGACGAGCAGTACTTC
>.|TRBJ1-2|TRBV4-1|.
CASSPRPDANYGYTF
TGCGCCAGCAGCCCGCGGCCCGACGCTAACTATGGCTACACCTTC
>TRBD1|TRBJ2-7|TRBV10-3|.
CAISEYGTGQPSYEQYF
TGTGCCATCAGTGAGTACGGGACAGGCCAACCTAGCTACGAGCAGTACTTC
>.|TRBJ1-5|TRBV10-2|few
CASSPSVGNQPQHF
TGCGCCAGCAGTCCGTCGGTGGGCAATCAGCCCCAGCATTTT
>TRBD2|TRBJ2-7|TRBV7-2|few
CASSLVRAGGQEQYF
TGTGCCAGCAGCTTAGTTCGGGCGGGGGGGCAGGAGCAGTACTTC
>.|TRBJ1-2|TRBV20-1|few
CSASRQNGYTF
TGCAGTGCTAGTAGACAGAACGGCTACACCTTC
>.|TRBJ2-1|TRBV13|.
CASSFGQELHNEQFF
TGTGCCAGCAGCTTCGGACAAGAATTACACAATGAGCAGTTCTTC
>TRBD1|TRBJ2-1|TRBV15|.
CATSRPLGPGGGYNERFF
TGTGCCACCAGCAGACCCCTGGGGCCAGGGGGCGGTTACAATGAGCGGTTCTTC
>TRBD2|TRBJ2-7|TRBV19|.
CASSRPLGAGAFHEQYF
TGTGCCAGTAGTCGCCCCCTCGGGGCGGGAGCTTTCCACGAGCAGTACTTC
>.|TRBJ2-1|TRBV10-1|.
CASSDTGLGYNEQFF
TGCGCCAGCAGTGATACAGGGTTGGGATACAATGAGCAGTTCTTC
>.|TRBJ2-3|TRBV7-3|few
CASSLFQEDTQYF
TGTGCCAGCAGCTTATTTCAGGAAGATACGCAGTATTTT
>.|TRBJ2-1|TRBV27|.
CASSLGWAEEQFF
TGTGCCAGCAGTTTAGGTTGGGCTGAGGAGCAGTTCTTC
>.|TRBJ1-1|TRBV6-5|.
CASSYGRDTEAFF
TGTGCCAGCAGTTACGGTCGGGACACTGAAGCTTTCTTT
>.|TRBJ1-6|TRBV6-4|.
CARGNSPLHF
TGTGCCAGGGGAAATTCACCCCTCCACTTT
>TRBD1|TRBJ1-2|TRBV10-3|.
CASSAQRQGTFYGYTF
TGTGCCAGCAGCGCCCAACGACAGGGGACCTTTTACGGCTACACCTTC
>TRBD2|TRBJ2-2|TRBV4-1|once
CASSQEATSGGPAGELFF
TGCGCCAGCAGCCAAGAAGCGACTAGCGGGGGACCCGCCGGGGAGCTGTTTTTT
>.|TRBJ1-1|TRBV2|few
CASSESSAGNSEAFF
TGTGCCAGCAGTGAATCTTCGGCGGGCAACTCTGAAGCTTTCTTT
>.|TRBJ1-2|TRBV7-2|.
CASSLGVEAYGYTF
TGTGCCAGCAGCTTAGGTGTAGAGGCCTATGGCTACACCTTC
>TRBD2|TRBJ2-3|TRBV12-3/TRBV12-4|.
CASSRTSGGGTDTQYF
TGTGCCAGCAGCCGCACTAGCGGGGGGGGCACAGATACGCAGTATTTT
>.|TRBJ2-7|TRBV7-8|few
CASSLEGLYEQYF
TGTGCCAGCAGCTTGGAGGGGCTCTACGAGCAGTACTTC
>.|TRBJ1-4|TRBV19|.
CASSSGGRHEKLFF
TGTGCCAGTAGCTCCGGGGGGCGGCATGAAAAACTGTTTTTT
>TRBD1|TRBJ2-7|TRBV12-3/TRBV12-4|.
CAGEGQSSSYEQYF
TGTGCCGGTGAGGGACAGTCGAGCTCCTACGAGCAGTACTTC
>.|TRBJ1-1|TRBV10-3|.
CASKRGINTEAFF
TGTGCCAGCAAGCGGGGGATAAACACTGAAGCTTTCTTT
>.|TRBJ1-1|TRBV28|.
CASTRGGNMNTEAFF
TGTGCCAGCACTCGAGGAGGAAATATGAACACTGAAGCTTTCTTT
>.|TRBJ1-5|TRBV7-8|.
CASSTMGDFQPQHF
TGTGCCAGCAGCACCATGGGTGATTTTCAGCCCCAGCATTTT